These 11 T cell receptor beta chains share one sample of origin, sequenced in a study of blood T cell repertoires in COVID-19. Produced via immunoSEQ multiplex PCR; TCRdb's table is partial and in-frame only. The sample lists about 210,000 clones; about 87% were seen once. Sequencing was carried out using PBMCs or T cells enriched from blood (not recorded which). The receptors shown here come from a man in his late teens or twenties with acute COVID-19.

The CDR3 DNA reads TGTGCCAGCAGCTTGTCCGGGAATGAGCAGTTCTTC. Its translation is CASSLSGNEQFF. The chain is built from TRBV7-9 and TRBJ2-1, with D unresolved. CDR1 is SEHNR, CDR2 FQNEAQ, per germline (reference sequence). This CDR3 comprises 12 residues. The ends were cut back, 3 bases at V and 7 bases at J, with 7 bases in the middle. Full variable domain (rest looked up from reference TRBV7-9 and TRBJ2-1): DTGVSQNPRHKITKRGQNVTFRCDPISEHNRLYWYRQTLGQGPEFLTYFQNEAQLEKSRLLSDRFSAERPKGSFSTLEIQRTEQGDSAMYLCASSLSGNEQFFGPGTRLTVL.

This sequence joins TRBV12-5 and TRBJ2-3; no firm D call. The CDR3 loop spans 16 amino acids. Trimming left V 4 bases short and J 4 bases short, with 18 bases between. From germline, CDR1 is LGHNT and CDR2 FRNRAP. The DNA of the CDR3 is TGTGCTAGTGGTTCATTTGCATCCACCCAGGCAGATACGCAGTATTTT. This sequence encodes CASGSFASTQADTQYF.

The J gene is TRBJ2-7, the V gene TRBV2; 8 bases are a match to TRBD1. This CDR3 has 13 residues. Germline lookup yields CDR1 SNHLY and CDR2 FYNNEI. The ends lost 6 bases at V and 4 bases at J; junction bases unmatched: 5. The chain's CDR3 is CASSADREYEQYF. The CDR3 DNA is TGTGCCAGCAGCGCGGACAGGGAGTACGAGCAGTACTTC.

The J gene is TRBJ1-2, the V gene TRBV3-1 (or the pseudogene TRBV3-2), with 7 bases lining up with TRBD1. In germline, CDR1 is LGHDT, CDR2 YNNKEL (reference sequence). The J segment lost 4 bases and the V segment lost 0 bases, leaving 5 bases of the junction unmatched. The CDR3 consists of 15 residues. The DNA for the CDR3 is TGTGCCAGCAGCCAAGACCCCGGACAGGTCTATGGCTACACCTTC. The encoded protein is CASSQDPGQVYGYTF.

This CDR3 reads CASSLVDSLNTEAFF. In DNA form, the CDR3 reads TGTGCCAGCAGCTTAGTAGACAGCTTGAACACTGAAGCTTTCTTT. The V and J genes are TRBV7-9 and TRBJ1-1; possibly TRBD1 for D (5 bases). V was pared by 1 base and J by 0 bases, with 9 bases between. CDR3 size: 15 residues. Germline values: CDR1 SEHNR, CDR2 FQNEAQ (reference sequence).

This chain uses TRBV7-8 with TRBJ1-1; no clear D gene. The CDR3 is 14 residues long. Per germline, CDR1 SGHVS and CDR2 FQNEAQ. V lost 5 bases, J lost 2 bases, and 12 bases lay in between. The CDR3 DNA is TGTGCCAGCAGCCGAGTGGGAGGTAACACTGAAGCTTTCTTT. Its protein is CASSRVGGNTEAFF.

This chain connects TRBV3-1 (or the pseudogene TRBV3-2) to TRBJ2-1; 9 nucleotides line up with TRBD2. Germline CDR1 reads LGHDT; CDR2 reads YNNKEL (reference sequence). This CDR3 has 15 amino acids. The V gene end was trimmed by 7 bases and the J gene end by 4 bases; junction bases not matched to a gene: 8. CDR3 amino acids: CASTPSAGGYNEQFF. CDR3 nucleotides: TGTGCCAGCACCCCGTCGGCGGGAGGGTACAATGAGCAGTTCTTC.

V usage is TRBV19 and J usage is TRBJ2-1; 7 bases line up with TRBD2. Germline CDR1 reads LNHDA; CDR2 reads SQIVND (reference sequence). The CDR3 is 14 amino acids. Unmatched junction bases numbered 7, after V lost 7 bases and J lost 4 bases. CDR3 sequence: CASKVLADYNEQFF. The CDR3 coding sequence is TGTGCCAGTAAGGTTCTAGCGGATTACAATGAGCAGTTCTTC.

This clone was detected a few times. V is TRBV24-1 and J is TRBJ1-1; tentatively, D is TRBD1 (5 bases). The germline V gene encodes CDR1 KGHDR and CDR2 SFDVKD. CDR3 size: 13 residues. Trimming took off 5 bases at V and 6 bases at J, with 12 bases between the two ends. CDR3 sequence reads: CATSGGERPEAFF. CDR3 coding DNA: TGTGCCACCAGTGGGGGGGAACGACCTGAAGCTTTCTTT.

The chain joins TRBV2 to TRBJ1-1; 7 positions match TRBD1. The CDR3 extends over 11 amino acids. V was pared by 7 bases and J by 6 bases, with 2 bases of the junction left unmatched. Germline V lookup: CDR1 SNHLY, CDR2 FYNNEI. The CDR3 sequence is CASIGQAEAFF. The CDR3 nucleotides are TGTGCCAGCATCGGACAGGCTGAAGCTTTCTTT. Using reference TRBV2 and TRBJ1-1 for the parts outside the CDR3, the full variable domain is EPEVTQTPSHQVTQMGQEVILRCVPISNHLYFYWYRQILGQKVEFLVSFYNNEISEKSEIFDDQFSVERPDGSNFTLKIRSTKLEDSAMYFCASIGQAEAFFGQGTRLTVV.

The chain has TRBV6-2 or TRBV6-3 and TRBJ2-1; TRBD2 matches 8 bases. The CDR3 is made up of 17 amino acids. Germline V gene lookup returns CDR1 MNHEY and CDR2 SVGEGT. V lost 4 bases and J lost 7; bases outside the gene matches: 15. The CDR3 loop is CASSSFVRSGSRNEQFF. The CDR3 DNA is TGTGCCAGCAGTTCCTTCGTCCGGAGCGGGAGCAGAAATGAGCAGTTCTTC.